The 15 T cell receptor beta chains reported below all come from one sample, sequenced in a study of T cells after yellow fever vaccination. TCRdb reprocessed the 5' RACE reads via MiXCR and lists one record per CDR3 protein. The sample yields around 600,000 distinct CDR3 sequences, roughly 12% seen once. The material sequenced was PBMCs, taken on the day of the yellow fever booster vaccination. All receptors come from a man aged 25 to 40 who received the YFV17D yellow fever vaccine.

The rearrangement joins TRBV20-1 to TRBJ1-1; possible D gene TRBD1, 5 bases. The CDR3 has 15 amino acids. V was pared by 6 bases and J by 1 base, with 18 bases between. Germline loops: CDR1 DFQATT, CDR2 SNEGSKA (reference sequence). The chain's CDR3 is CSALRGGTGNTEAFF. CDR3 DNA sequence: TGCAGTGCCCTCCGTGGGGGGACTGGGAACACTGAAGCTTTCTTT.

The gene calls are TRBV20-1 and TRBJ1-4, with TRBD1 identical over 7 bases. Looked up from germline, CDR1 is DFQATT and CDR2 is SNEGSKA (reference sequence). This CDR3 region has 15 residues. The V gene end was trimmed by 2 bases and the J gene end by 4 bases; junction bases not matched to a gene: 7. Here the CDR3 reads CSARLAGTDNEKLFF. CDR3 DNA sequence: TGCAGTGCTAGATTAGCCGGGACAGATAATGAAAAACTGTTTTTT.

The gene calls are TRBV6-5 and TRBJ2-1, with 9 bases lining up with TRBD2. Germline CDR1 is MNHEY and CDR2 is SVGAGI. The CDR3 loop spans 15 amino acids. V was clipped by 2 bases and J by 7 bases; unmatched bases: 6. CDR3 bases: TGTGCCAGCAGTTACATTAGCGGGAGAAAAAATGAGCAGTTCTTC. Translation gives CASSYISGRKNEQFF.

Written as DNA, the CDR3 is TGTGCCAGCAGCTTCTCCGGGACGAGTGCAACTAATGAAAAACTGTTTTTT. It yields the protein CASSFSGTSATNEKLFF. This chain links TRBV11-2 with TRBJ1-4, with D perhaps TRBD1 (5 bases). CDR3 length equals 17 residues. V was cut by 3 bases and J by 0 bases, with 14 bases left in between. From germline, CDR1 is SGHAT and CDR2 FQNNGV. Full variable domain (remainder filled in from reference TRBV11-2 and TRBJ1-4): EAGVAQSPRYKIIEKRQSVAFWCNPISGHATLYWYQQILGQGPKLLIQFQNNGVVDDSQLPKDRFSAERLKGVDSTLKIQPAKLEDSAVYLCASSFSGTSATNEKLFFGSGTQLSVL.

This clonotype showed up just a few times. This chain uses TRBV20-1 with TRBJ2-1; D is perhaps TRBD1 (6 bases). There are 14 residues in the CDR3. Germline V CDR1 and CDR2: DFQATT, SNEGSKA (reference sequence). Trimming pared 1 base from V and 7 bases from J, leaving 14 bases between. CDR3 bases: TGCAGTGCTAGAGCGCCAGGGACATTTAATGAGCAGTTCTTC. Encoded protein: CSARAPGTFNEQFF.

The rearrangement joins TRBV20-1 to TRBJ2-7, with D possibly being TRBD1 (5 bases). The V and J ends lost 5 bases and 3 bases respectively, with 17 bases between them. CDR1 is DFQATT, CDR2 SNEGSKA, per germline (reference sequence). This CDR3 has 14 amino acids. CDR3 sequence: CSAVETFQGYEQYF. The CDR3 nucleotides read TGCAGTGCTGTGGAAACGTTTCAGGGCTACGAGCAGTACTTC.

This clonotype has at least ten counts. The V call is TRBV7-2, the J call TRBJ2-3; 7 bases are shared with TRBD2. The CDR3 extends over 12 amino acids. Unmatched junction bases numbered 5, after V lost 6 bases and J lost 8 bases. Germline V lookup: CDR1 SGHTA, CDR2 FQGNSA. The CDR3 loop reads CASSHREATQYF. For the CDR3, the DNA is TGTGCCAGCAGTCACCGGGAGGCTACGCAGTATTTT.

This clonotype was counted a few times. The chain combines TRBV20-1 with TRBJ2-4; 12 positions agree with TRBD2. From germline, CDR1 is DFQATT and CDR2 SNEGSKA (reference sequence). The CDR3 has 15 residues. J lost 5 bases, V lost 5 bases, and 7 bases had no gene match. CDR3 nucleotide sequence: TGCAGTGCTGTTACTAGCGGGAGGTGGGAAAACATTCAGTACTTC. Amino acids: CSAVTSGRWENIQYF.

This chain joins TRBV7-2 and TRBJ2-6, with 7 bases fitting TRBD2. J gave up 13 bases and V 6 bases, and 12 bases lay outside the gene matches. Germline V gene data show CDR1 as SGHTA and CDR2 as FQGNSA. CDR3 size: 14 residues. The chain's CDR3 is CASSRNLAGGVLTF. The DNA of the CDR3 is TGTGCCAGCAGTCGTAATTTAGCGGGTGGGGTCCTGACTTTC.

The chain links TRBV19 to TRBJ2-6; 11 nucleotides align to TRBD1. Per germline, CDR1 LNHDA and CDR2 SQIVND (reference sequence). The V gene end was trimmed by 9 bases and the J gene end by 0 bases; junction bases not matched to a gene: 4. The CDR3 runs 16 residues. In DNA form, the CDR3 reads TGTGCCAGCAAGGACAGGGGGCACTCTGGGGCCAACGTCCTGACTTTC. This translates into CASKDRGHSGANVLTF.

The chain recombines TRBV7-9 with TRBJ2-3; maybe TRBD2 (5 bases). Germline assignment: CDR1 SEHNR and CDR2 FQNEAQ (reference sequence). The CDR3 is made up of 13 amino acids. Trimming shortened V by 3 bases and J by 5 bases, and 9 bases separated the two germline ends. The CDR3 DNA reads TGTGCCAGCAGCTTTACTAGTAAAGATACGCAGTATTTT. Its protein is CASSFTSKDTQYF.

The chain combines TRBV12-3 or TRBV12-4 with TRBJ1-2; 9 positions agree with TRBD1. The CDR3 length is 14 residues. The ends lost 6 bases at V and 4 bases at J; junction bases unmatched: 6. The CDR3 nucleotides read TGTGCCAGCAGGCACTACAGGGGGCCCTATGGCTACACCTTC. Encoded protein: CASRHYRGPYGYTF.

V and J are TRBV3-1 and TRBJ2-3; tentative D call: TRBD2 (5 bases). The CDR3 totals 15 residues. V gave up 2 bases and J gave up 6 bases, with 15 bases separating them. The germline gives CDR1 LGHDT, CDR2 YNNKEL (reference sequence). DNA of the CDR3: TGTGCCAGCAGCCAAACGCGGCTAGCAGAGGATACGCAGTATTTT. Residues: CASSQTRLAEDTQYF.

The chain combines TRBV6-1 with TRBJ1-5; D is perhaps TRBD1 (6 bases). The germline CDR1 and CDR2 sequences are MNHNS and SASEGT. CDR3 length equals 13 residues. V lost 4 bases to trimming and J lost 5 bases, with 9 bases between them. CDR3 DNA: TGTGCCAGCAGTGGGCGGGGGCATCAGCCCCAGCATTTT. This gives the protein CASSGRGHQPQHF.

The V gene is TRBV29-1, the J gene TRBJ2-1; 8 bases are a match to TRBD2. J was trimmed by 0 bases and V by 7 bases; bases with no gene match: 8. The CDR3 has 15 amino acids. Germline V gene data show CDR1 as SQVTM and CDR2 as ANQGSEA. CDR3: CSAALAERSYNEQFF. CDR3 nucleotides: TGCAGCGCCGCACTAGCGGAGCGCTCCTACAATGAGCAGTTCTTC.